Listed below are T cell receptor beta chains from one sample, sequenced in a study of monozygotic twins with inflammatory bowel disease. Using the 5' RACE reads, TCRdb records one entry per CDR3 protein without DNA. This sample's clone table lists approximately 45,000 distinct CDR3 sequences. The material sequenced was blood. These receptors all come from a human donor with ulcerative colitis or Crohn's disease, or a healthy co-twin of an affected twin (not recorded which). Both conserved end residues are part of each CDR3.

v_call	j_call	cdr3_aa
TRBV4-3	TRBJ1-1	CASSQDSGTAFGAFF
TRBV28	TRBJ2-1	CASLPPGSSYNEQFF
TRBV7-2	TRBJ1-4	CASSPGTHEKLFF
TRBV10-3	TRBJ2-7	CAIKTTSTSYEQYF
TRBV11-2	TRBJ2-6	CASSFPPGQGVSGANVLTF
TRBV6-5	TRBJ2-1	CASSYPSGRGINEQFF
TRBV28	TRBJ1-1	CASSLTRGADTEAFF
TRBV20-1	TRBJ2-1	CSATGTSGSLSEQFF
TRBV20-1	TRBJ2-7	CSASLNRPYEQYF
TRBV9	TRBJ2-1	CASSYRDRFYNEQFF
TRBV5-5	TRBJ2-2	CASSFQGSSLTGELFF
TRBV28	TRBJ1-5	CASSFPQGLYQPQHF
TRBV18	TRBJ2-2	CASSLQGQGATRELFF
TRBV7-8	TRBJ2-1	CASSPRGGSSTDEQFF
TRBV19	TRBJ1-5	CASSKGSMLPQHF